This T cell receptor (beta chain) was found in a study of blood T cell repertoires in COVID-19. For the study at large: Whether acute or convalescent, the COVID-19 samples came from the United States, Italy and Spain. Sources were T cells, B-cell-depleted T cells, or PBMCs; the material itself was cDNA or gDNA.

The authors' processing: Amplifying reference gene primers gave estimates of nucleated cell counts. Only in-frame clones appear in the TCRdb table, and some are missing; sequencing was by immunoSEQ multiplex PCR. V and J calls and clone size are those listed in that table; D and trimming were worked out from the DNA. The table shows 200,000 to 250,000 clones, with around nine tenths occurring only once. Unmatched junction bases numbered 17, after V lost 9 bases and J lost 7 bases. Germline CDR1 and CDR2: LNHNV and YYDKDF (reference sequence). The CDR3 runs 15 residues. The receptor was derived from a woman aged 55-70 years with acute or convalescent COVID-19. Sequencing was done on a sample of peripheral blood. The chain recombines TRBV15 with TRBJ2-7; 8 nucleotides agree with TRBD1. The CDR3 spells CATSSRDRGSWEQYF. The CDR3 DNA reads TGTGCCACATCGAGTAGAGACAGGGGTTCTTGGGAGCAGTACTTC.